What follows are 28 T cell receptor beta chains derived from one specimen sequenced in a study of blood T cell repertoires in COVID-19. The protocol was immunoSEQ multiplex PCR, while the TCRdb copy is restricted to in-frame clones and leaves out a portion. The data show 110,000 to 150,000 clones, roughly 79% seen once. Sequenced material: peripheral blood. The receptors derive from a man aged 45-65 years with active or convalescent COVID-19.

In its sample, this clone was seen a few times. The chain recombines TRBV6-5 with TRBJ2-2; maybe TRBD2 (6 bases). Germline V gives CDR1 MNHEY, CDR2 SVGAGI. V shed 5 bases and J shed 5 bases, with 15 bases lying between them. The length of the CDR3 is 15 residues. The CDR3 is CASSTTRRGTGELFF. The DNA for the CDR3 is TGTGCCAGCAGTACGACCCGACGGGGGACCGGGGAGCTGTTTTTT.

This clone has a handful of counts. The chain uses TRBV6-5 and TRBJ2-7, with 8 bases that match TRBD1. The CDR3 runs to 15 residues. With V trimmed by 6 bases and J by 0 bases, 7 bases remained unmatched. CDR1 and CDR2 from the germline V gene are MNHEY and SVGAGI. The DNA of the CDR3 is TGTGCCAGCAGGGCCAGGGGGACAGGCTCCTACGAGCAGTACTTC. Translated, it gives CASRARGTGSYEQYF.

The gene calls are TRBV7-2 and TRBJ2-7; 12 bases line up with TRBD2. Germline CDR1 and CDR2: SGHTA and FQGNSA. The V gene end was trimmed by 1 base and the J gene end by 0 bases; junction bases not matched to a gene: 10. This CDR3 has 19 residues. The CDR3: CASSLGRASGRVDSYEQYF. The CDR3 DNA sequence: TGTGCCAGCAGCTTAGGCCGGGCTAGCGGGAGGGTTGACTCCTACGAGCAGTACTTC.

The rearrangement joins TRBV7-2 to TRBJ2-2; 10 positions agree with TRBD2. Germline V lookup: CDR1 SGHTA, CDR2 FQGNSA. V lost 1 base and J lost 4; bases outside the gene matches: 6. This CDR3 is built from 17 residues. The CDR3 sequence is CASSLGLAGYGTGELFF. CDR3 nucleotide sequence: TGTGCCAGCAGCTTAGGACTAGCGGGCTACGGCACCGGGGAGCTGTTTTTT. Based on the CDR3 plus reference TRBV7-2 and TRBJ2-2, the full variable domain is GAGVSQSPSNKVTEKGKDVELRCDPISGHTALYWYRQSLGQGLEFLIYFQGNSAPDKSGLPSDRFSAERTGGSVSTLTIQRTQQEDSAVYLCASSLGLAGYGTGELFFGEGSRLTVL.

The V call is TRBV5-5, the J call TRBJ2-2; 8 bases map to TRBD2. Germline CDR1 and CDR2: SGHKS and YYEKEE (reference sequence). The CDR3 totals 15 residues. Trimming removed 4 bases from V and 5 bases from J; junction bases left unmatched: 7. CDR3 sequence: CASSPAGVRTGELFF. The CDR3 region has the DNA TGTGCCAGCAGCCCAGCGGGAGTACGGACCGGGGAGCTGTTTTTT.

V gene TRBV4-2 combines with J gene TRBJ1-2; a weak D match, TRBD1 (5 bases). The CDR3 sequence is 17 residues long. Trimming shortened V by 0 bases and J by 0 bases, and 14 bases separated the two germline ends. Germline loops: CDR1 LGHNA, CDR2 YNFKEQ. CDR3 protein: CASSQDWRDGPNYGYTF. CDR3 DNA: TGTGCCAGCAGCCAAGATTGGCGGGACGGGCCTAACTATGGCTACACCTTC.

This chain connects TRBV24-1 to TRBJ2-1; tentatively, D is TRBD2 (5 bases). Germline CDR1 KGHDR, CDR2 SFDVKD. Trimming removed 3 bases at V and 0 bases at J, with 14 bases between. The CDR3 is 17 amino acids. DNA for the CDR3: TGTGCCACCAGTGATATGGGTAGCGTCTTCTCCTACAATGAGCAGTTCTTC. Translated, it gives CATSDMGSVFSYNEQFF.

J is TRBJ1-6 and V is TRBV20-1; D is undetermined. CDR3 length equals 12 residues. Germline CDR1 and CDR2: DFQATT and SNEGSKA (reference sequence). V was pared by 3 bases and J by 8 bases, with 8 bases between. The CDR3 sequence is CSASYTDSPLHF. DNA of the CDR3: TGCAGTGCTAGTTACACAGATTCACCCCTCCACTTT.

The chain is built from TRBV3-1 (or the pseudogene TRBV3-2) and TRBJ2-3; D perhaps matches TRBD1 (5 bases). Trimming cost V 6 bases and J 1 base, with 17 bases left between them. CDR1 and CDR2 from the germline V gene are LGHDT and YNNKEL (reference sequence). This CDR3 spans 16 amino acids. The CDR3 loop is CASRQEGDVGTDTQYF. CDR3 coding DNA: TGTGCCAGCAGACAGGAAGGGGATGTGGGCACAGATACGCAGTATTTT.

This sequence joins TRBV6-6 and TRBJ2-5; 9 bases map to TRBD1. After removal of 7 bases from V and 5 bases from J, the junction contained 5 bases not matched to a gene. The CDR3 sequence is 13 residues long. CDR1 and CDR2 (germline): MNHNY, SVGAGI (reference sequence). This CDR3 reads CASNYRGRETQYF. Here the CDR3 DNA reads TGTGCCAGCAACTACAGGGGGCGGGAGACCCAGTACTTC.

As regards this clone: The same CDR3 is also encoded by other DNA sequences in this sample. CDR3 loop: CASSRRGHSNQPQHF. The CDR3 DNA reads as TGCGCCAGCAGCAGGAGGGGGCATAGCAATCAGCCCCAGCATTTT. The chain employs TRBV4-1 and TRBJ1-5, with 7 bases lining up with TRBD1. Germline CDR1 reads MGHRA; CDR2 reads YSYEKL. This CDR3 is built from 15 residues. Trimming cost V 5 bases and J 0 bases; bases outside gene matches: 4.

Written as DNA, the CDR3 is TGTGCCAGCAGTTACTGGTTTCTTTCTGGGGCCAACGTCCTGACTTTC. This codes for CASSYWFLSGANVLTF. The chain has TRBV28 and TRBJ2-6, with D hard to call. Germline CDR1 is MDHEN and CDR2 is SYDVKM. This CDR3 spans 16 amino acids. V was pared by 4 bases and J by 1 base, with 11 bases between.

V is TRBV19 and J is TRBJ1-6; D is perhaps TRBD1 (6 bases). The CDR3 loop spans 15 amino acids. V was cut by 7 bases and J by 0 bases, with 10 bases left in between. CDR1 is LNHDA and CDR2 is SQIVND in the germline V gene (reference sequence). In nucleotides, the CDR3 is TGTGCCAGTATGAGGGGGAGCTCCTATAATTCACCCCTCCACTTT. The encoded protein is CASMRGSSYNSPLHF.

This chain connects TRBV5-1 to TRBJ2-7; 11 nucleotides align to TRBD1. CDR1 SGHRS and CDR2 YFSETQ come from the germline V gene. The ends lost 4 bases at V and 3 bases at J; junction bases unmatched: 6. This CDR3 contains 15 residues. The DNA for the CDR3 is TGCGCCAGCAGCGAAGCCGGGACAGGGGGCTACGAGCAGTACTTC. As protein: CASSEAGTGGYEQYF.

This chain uses TRBV6-2 or TRBV6-3 with TRBJ2-1; 12 nucleotides match TRBD2. The CDR3 consists of 16 residues. The germline CDR1 and CDR2 sequences are MNHEY and SVGEGT. V trimming: 6 bases; J trimming: 8 bases; junction bases outside the gene matches: 11. DNA of the CDR3: TGTGCCAGCAGCCGGCCTGGGACTAGCGGGCGGGATGAGCAGTTCTTC. Residues: CASSRPGTSGRDEQFF.

This clone was seen a few times. The V gene is TRBV11-2, the J gene TRBJ2-1; D possibly corresponds to TRBD2 (6 bases). Germline lookup yields CDR1 SGHAT and CDR2 FQNNGV. Trimming left V 4 bases short and J 8 bases short, with 15 bases between. The CDR3 extends over 14 amino acids. DNA of the CDR3: TGTGCCAGCAGCTCCCACCCGGGAGCCTATGAGCAGTTCTTC. Protein sequence: CASSSHPGAYEQFF.

This sequence joins TRBV7-2 and TRBJ1-1; no clear D. CDR1 and CDR2 (germline): SGHTA, FQGNSA. CDR3 length equals 15 residues. V was trimmed by 6 bases and J by 0 bases, leaving 14 bases between them. In DNA, the CDR3 is TGTGCCAGCAGATTCGGTGGCGGCTTGAACACTGAAGCTTTCTTT. Its translation is CASRFGGGLNTEAFF.

V and J are TRBV28 and TRBJ2-2; TRBD1 agrees at 7 bases. The CDR3 contains 15 residues. V was clipped by 3 bases and J by 1 base; unmatched bases: 2. Germline V gene sequence: CDR1 MDHEN, CDR2 SYDVKM. The CDR3 reads CASSFGDRNTGELFF. The CDR3 DNA reads TGTGCCAGCAGTTTTGGGGACAGGAACACCGGGGAGCTGTTTTTT.

In its sample, this clone was seen once. The V and J genes are TRBV15 and TRBJ1-6, with 8 bases lining up with TRBD1. The germline gives CDR1 LNHNV, CDR2 YYDKDF (reference sequence). This CDR3 has 16 residues. Germline trimming cut 2 bases from V and 9 bases from J; bases unmatched to any gene: 9. The CDR3 DNA follows: TGTGCCACCAGCAGATCCGGACAGGGAAGTGGTTCACCCCTCCACTTT. Translation: CATSRSGQGSGSPLHF.

The chain is built from TRBV27 and TRBJ2-3; 12 bases map to TRBD2. Per germline, CDR1 MNHEY and CDR2 SMNVEV (reference sequence). Trimming removed 5 bases from V and 2 bases from J; junction bases left unmatched: 2. CDR3 length equals 15 residues. The CDR3 DNA is TGTGCCAGCAGTCTAGCGGGAGGGCTCACAGATACGCAGTATTTT. It translates to CASSLAGGLTDTQYF.

The rearrangement joins TRBV9 to TRBJ1-3; D not resolved. V dropped 3 bases and J dropped 0 bases, with 10 bases sitting between them. CDR1 and CDR2 from the germline V gene are SGDLS and YYNGEE. The CDR3 has 15 residues. Here the CDR3 reads CASSADYTSGNTIYF. In DNA form, the CDR3 reads TGTGCCAGCAGCGCGGACTATACCTCTGGAAACACCATATATTTT.

The chain recombines TRBV7-8 with TRBJ1-5, with TRBD1 identical over 7 bases. CDR1 is SGHVS, CDR2 FQNEAQ, per germline. CDR3 length: 18 residues. V shed 2 bases and J 0 bases; nucleotides not matched to a gene: 10. The CDR3 is CASSLSTTGFYSNQPQHF. As DNA, the CDR3 is TGTGCCAGCAGCTTAAGCACGACAGGGTTTTATAGCAATCAGCCCCAGCATTTT.

This chain joins TRBV7-6 and TRBJ1-6, with D uncertain. CDR1 and CDR2 from the germline V gene are SGHVS and FNYEAQ. The CDR3 loop spans 15 amino acids. Trimming stripped 1 base from V and 0 bases from J, with 4 bases between. CDR3 in DNA: TGTGCCAGCAGCTTAGGGAGCTCCTATAATTCACCCCTCCACTTT. It yields the protein CASSLGSSYNSPLHF.

This clone was observed once. The gene calls are TRBV5-6 and TRBJ1-1, with 9 bases identical to TRBD1. Trimming removed 4 bases from V and 3 bases from J; junction bases left unmatched: 4. The CDR3 runs 14 residues. The V gene's germline CDR1 is SGHDT and CDR2 YYEEEE. The CDR3 coding sequence is TGTGCCAGCAGCCCCCGGGACAGGGACACTGAAGCTTTCTTT. This gives the protein CASSPRDRDTEAFF. Full variable domain (remainder filled in from reference TRBV5-6 and TRBJ1-1): DAGVTQSPTHLIKTRGQQVTLRCSPKSGHDTVSWYQQALGQGPQFIFQYYEEEERQRGNFPDRFSGHQFPNYSSELNVNALLLGDSALYLCASSPRDRDTEAFFGQGTRLTVV.

V usage is TRBV6-5 and J usage is TRBJ2-7; the match to TRBD1 covers 8 bases. CDR1 MNHEY and CDR2 SVGAGI come from the germline V gene. The CDR3 spans 15 residues. With V trimmed by 6 bases and J by 2 bases, 9 bases remained unmatched. The CDR3: CASSPRTGLPYEQYF. The CDR3 region has the DNA TGTGCCAGCAGCCCCAGGACAGGGTTGCCCTACGAGCAGTACTTC.

The genes are TRBV7-3 and TRBJ2-1, with a tentative D call TRBD1 (6 bases). CDR1 and CDR2 (germline): SGHTA, FQGTGA. This CDR3 has 18 residues. Trimming removed 5 bases from V and 5 bases from J, with 25 bases in between. For the CDR3, the DNA is TGTGCCAGCAGCCTCACCGCTCACGGGCAGGGGTCCCACAATGAGCAGTTCTTC. It translates to CASSLTAHGQGSHNEQFF.

The rearrangement links TRBV6-1 to TRBJ2-1; TRBD1 matches at 10 bases. Germline V lookup: CDR1 MNHNS, CDR2 SASEGT. The V segment lost 2 bases and the J segment 8 bases; nucleotides outside the gene matches: 9. The CDR3 totals 16 residues. This CDR3 reads CASSESAGQGSHEQFF. In nucleotides, the CDR3 is TGTGCCAGCAGTGAATCGGCGGGACAGGGGTCCCATGAGCAGTTCTTC.

The chain recombines TRBV3-1 (or the pseudogene TRBV3-2) with TRBJ1-3; D is possibly TRBD1 (5 bases). Deletions cut 1 base from V and 2 bases from J, with 12 bases between. Germline V gene data show CDR1 as LGHDT and CDR2 as YNNKEL (reference sequence). The CDR3 covers 16 residues. CDR3 loop: CASSQGPGGTGNTIYF. CDR3 coding DNA: TGTGCCAGCAGCCAAGGACCCGGGGGGACTGGAAACACCATATATTTT.